The 18 T cell receptor beta chains listed next were all sequenced from one sample in a study of CD8+ T cells in alopecia areata. Described treatment: oral pan-JAK inhibitor, 5-10 mg twice daily. cDNA prepared by RNA extraction and subsequent reverse transcription served as the template for sequencing. Sequencing was performed with immunoSEQ multiplex PCR; in TCRdb, only in-frame clones are kept and a portion is missing. The sample lists under 250,000 clones, 50% to 60% occurring once. The source material was CD4+ T cells sorted from blood, sampled at week 4, from a patient treated with tofacitinib. These receptors were collected from a human donor with alopecia areata.

V gene TRBV29-1 combines with J gene TRBJ1-2, with 7 bases matching TRBD1. Germline V gene lookup returns CDR1 SQVTM and CDR2 ANQGSEA. This CDR3 region has 12 residues. V shed 7 bases, J shed 4 bases, and the junction held 6 bases outside the gene matches. The CDR3 spells CSAKQGIYGYTF. CDR3 nucleotides: TGCAGCGCCAAACAGGGGATCTATGGCTACACCTTC. Together with reference TRBV29-1 and TRBJ1-2, the CDR3 gives the full variable domain: SAVISQKPSRDICQRGTSLTIQCQVDSQVTMMFWYRQQPGQSLTLIATANQGSEATYESGFVIDKFPISRPNLTFSTLTVSNMSPEDSSIYLCSAKQGIYGYTFGSGTRLTVV.

The chain uses TRBV5-6 and TRBJ1-1; tentative D call: TRBD1 (5 bases). Germline CDR1 is SGHDT and CDR2 is YYEEEE. The V and J ends lost 0 bases and 5 bases respectively, with 8 bases between them. The CDR3 has 13 amino acids. Here the CDR3 reads CASSLEGITEAFF. Written as DNA, the CDR3 is TGTGCCAGCAGCTTGGAGGGGATAACTGAAGCTTTCTTT.

This chain joins TRBV29-1 and TRBJ1-1; tentatively, D is TRBD1 (5 bases). The V gene lost 6 bases and the J gene lost 12 bases, with 14 bases spanning the gap. CDR3 length: 10 residues. Germline CDR1 is SQVTM and CDR2 is ANQGSEA. The CDR3 loop is CSVPDGGTFF. Written as DNA, the CDR3 is TGCAGCGTCCCCGATGGGGGAACTTTCTTT.

The rearrangement joins TRBV29-1 to TRBJ2-2; 8 nucleotides agree with TRBD1. The germline V gene encodes CDR1 SQVTM and CDR2 ANQGSEA. The CDR3 covers 14 residues. V was clipped by 6 bases and J by 1 base; unmatched bases: 4. CDR3 in amino acids: CSVSTGGNTGELFF. The CDR3 DNA reads as TGCAGCGTCTCAACAGGGGGGAACACCGGGGAGCTGTTTTTT.

The chain joins TRBV30 to TRBJ2-2; perhaps TRBD2 as D (5 bases). This CDR3 region has 15 residues. Deletions cut 4 bases from V and 1 base from J, with 13 bases between. Germline CDR1 and CDR2: GTSNPN and SVGIG (reference sequence). In DNA, the CDR3 is TGTGCCTGGATTTCTGAGGGTCGGAACACCGGGGAGCTGTTTTTT. This codes for CAWISEGRNTGELFF.

This clone was observed a handful of times. This sequence joins TRBV7-9 and TRBJ2-1, with D maybe TRBD1 (6 bases). V lost 3 bases, J lost 1 base, and 10 bases lay in between. The CDR3 is 15 amino acids. CDR1 is SEHNR and CDR2 is FQNEAQ in the germline V gene (reference sequence). The CDR3 sequence is CASSLDSGSYNEQFF. The DNA of the CDR3 is TGTGCCAGCAGCTTGGACAGTGGTTCCTACAATGAGCAGTTCTTC.

This clone has a count of ten or more. V and J are TRBV7-2 and TRBJ2-3; either TRBD1 or TRBD2 may fit D (6 bases each). This CDR3 region has 14 residues. The germline CDR1 and CDR2 sequences are SGHTA and FQGNSA. Trimming took off 1 base at V and 4 bases at J, with 9 bases between the two ends. CDR3 residues: CASSLGGGPDTQYF. The CDR3 DNA is TGTGCCAGCAGCTTAGGAGGGGGGCCAGATACGCAGTATTTT.

The chain is built from TRBV7-2 and TRBJ2-1; D remains ambiguous. Germline CDR1 and CDR2: SGHTA and FQGNSA. V lost 2 bases, J lost 1 base, and 6 bases lay in between. The CDR3 contains 14 residues. The CDR3: CASSLQRSYNEQFF. CDR3 coding DNA: TGTGCCAGCAGCTTACAGAGGTCCTACAATGAGCAGTTCTTC.

The chain links TRBV9 to TRBJ2-1; no definite D call. V shed 0 bases and J shed 7 bases, with 5 bases lying between them. Germline CDR1 is SGDLS and CDR2 is YYNGEE. The CDR3 is 12 amino acids. As DNA, the CDR3 is TGTGCCAGCAGCGTAGGGGTGAATGAGCAGTTCTTC. It encodes CASSVGVNEQFF.

The chain couples TRBV29-1 to TRBJ1-2, with 7 bases that match TRBD1. The junction had 6 bases not matched to a gene; V was cut back by 3 bases and J by 5 bases. Germline V CDR1 and CDR2: SQVTM, ANQGSEA. The CDR3 runs 13 residues. CDR3 loop: CSVDSRGTYGYTF. The CDR3, as DNA: TGCAGCGTTGATAGCAGGGGGACATATGGCTACACCTTC. Looking up the rest from reference TRBV29-1 and TRBJ1-2 gives the full variable domain: SAVISQKPSRDICQRGTSLTIQCQVDSQVTMMFWYRQQPGQSLTLIATANQGSEATYESGFVIDKFPISRPNLTFSTLTVSNMSPEDSSIYLCSVDSRGTYGYTFGSGTRLTVV.

The J gene is TRBJ2-7, the V gene TRBV15; the D is unclear. CDR1 is LNHNV and CDR2 is YYDKDF in the germline V gene (reference sequence). Between the trimmed V and J ends, which lost 4 bases and 3 bases, there was a span of 13 bases. CDR3 size: 14 residues. CDR3 amino acids: CATSTSTKNYEQYF. The CDR3 nucleotides are TGTGCCACCAGCACCTCGACCAAGAACTACGAGCAGTACTTC.

In this sample, this clone turned up a few times. The CDR3 nucleotides read TGTGCCAGCAGGAGCGACAATGGAAACACCATATATTTT. Translating it yields CASRSDNGNTIYF. This chain links TRBV2 with TRBJ1-3; D is unclear. Germline CDR1 and CDR2: SNHLY and FYNNEI. This CDR3 comprises 13 residues. V was cut by 6 bases and J by 3 bases, with 9 bases left in between.

The gene calls are TRBV5-6 and TRBJ1-2, with D possibly being TRBD1 (6 bases). This CDR3 has 15 amino acids. Germline CDR1 and CDR2: SGHDT and YYEEEE. V was clipped by 3 bases and J by 4 bases, with 16 bases between them. CDR3: CASSSRTGRGYGYTF. Here the CDR3 DNA reads TGTGCCAGCAGCTCACGAACTGGCAGGGGCTATGGCTACACCTTC.

V is TRBV6-6 and J is TRBJ2-5, with D possibly TRBD2 on 6 matching bases. The DNA matches TRBJ2-7 better at its end, which makes the J call doubtful. CDR3 length: 15 residues. Germline loops: CDR1 MNHNY, CDR2 SVGAGI (reference sequence). Written as DNA, the CDR3 is TGTGCCAGCAGTTACTCACGGGGGATCGGCTACGAGCAGTACTTC. Its translation: CASSYSRGIGYEQYF.

This clone was recorded a few times. The chain has TRBV5-1 and TRBJ2-1; TRBD2 matches 11 bases. The CDR3 spans 14 residues. Germline CDR1 is SGHRS and CDR2 is YFSETQ. With 6 bases clipped from V and 7 bases from J, the junction kept 6 bases outside the gene matches. The DNA of the CDR3 is TGCGCCAGCAAGGATAGCGGGGGGGCGAATGAGCAGTTCTTC. This translates into CASKDSGGANEQFF.

The rearrangement uses TRBV29-1 and TRBJ2-5; D call uncertain. V lost 5 bases and J 0 bases, leaving 13 bases between the germline ends. CDR1 SQVTM and CDR2 ANQGSEA come from the germline V gene. The CDR3 is 14 residues long. The CDR3 protein is CSVRTWTNQETQYF. The DNA of the CDR3 is TGCAGCGTTCGAACCTGGACCAACCAAGAGACCCAGTACTTC.

In its sample, this clone was seen a few times. The V call is TRBV27, the J call TRBJ2-5; 8 positions match TRBD1. The length of the CDR3 is 16 residues. After removal of 5 bases from V and 5 bases from J, the junction contained 13 bases not matched to a gene. In germline, CDR1 is MNHEY, CDR2 SMNVEV (reference sequence). The CDR3 bases are TGTGCCAGCAGTACTGGGGGAGCAGGGGGCGGGGAGACCCAGTACTTC. Translation gives CASSTGGAGGGETQYF.

The chain uses TRBV27 and TRBJ1-3; D gene uncertain. V was shortened by 5 bases and J by 0 bases, with 8 bases between the two germline ends. The V gene's germline CDR1 is MNHEY and CDR2 SMNVEV (reference sequence). This CDR3 spans 14 amino acids. CDR3 region: CASSGESSGNTIYF. CDR3 sequence (DNA): TGTGCCAGCAGTGGGGAGAGCTCTGGAAACACCATATATTTT.